This T cell receptor (beta chain) was captured in a study of beta chain features in type 1 diabetes. Study outcomes and limitations: Compared with healthy donors, patients appeared to share more similar naive, central memory and regulatory TCRB repertoires. More deletions and fewer insertions at VDJ junctions were seen in type 1 diabetes patients.

The germline CDR1 and CDR2 sequences are SGHDN and FVKESK. V dropped 4 bases and J dropped 5 bases, with 15 bases sitting between them. This CDR3 spans 14 amino acids. As for this clone: The antigen is not known.

The study reverse transcribed the entire isolated RNA, so it sequenced expressed TCRB transcripts. Sequencing was performed with immunoSEQ multiplex PCR; in TCRdb, only in-frame clones are kept and a portion is missing. The profile shows more than 8,500 clones, more than 75% of them singletons. The specimen was Tregs from blood. The rearrangement joins TRBV14 to TRBJ2-7, with D hard to call. The source is a young woman in good health. The CDR3 nucleotides read TGTGCCAGCAGCCTTTTTAGTCGGGTGCACGAGCAGTACTTC. Its protein product is CASSLFSRVHEQYF. The variable domain in full, completed from reference TRBV14 and TRBJ2-7, reads EAGVTQFPSHSVIEKGQTVTLRCDPISGHDNLYWYRRVMGKEIKFLLHFVKESKQDESGMPNNRFLAERTGGTYSTLKVQPAELEDSGVYFCASSLFSRVHEQYFGPGTRLTVT.